The T cell receptor beta chain described here comes from a study of T cell changes during pregnancy in multiple sclerosis. The data were produced by immunoSEQ multiplex PCR, yet TCRdb's version contains in-frame clones alone and is incomplete. The table has 71,000 or so clones, about 92% seen once. Sample: peripheral blood, taken in the third trimester of pregnancy. This receptor was identified in a female donor with multiple sclerosis, enrolled in a pregnancy study.

This chain's CDR3 is CASSLDRNYGYTF. The CDR3 DNA reads as TGTGCCAGCAGTTTAGACAGAAACTATGGCTACACCTTC. This rearrangement joins TRBV28 to TRBJ1-2; tentatively, D is TRBD1 (5 bases). The V gene lost 2 bases and the J gene lost 2 bases, with 6 bases spanning the gap. There are 13 residues in the CDR3. CDR1 and CDR2 (germline): MDHEN, SYDVKM.